This T cell receptor (beta chain) was documented in a study of T cell responses to AZD1222 COVID-19 vaccine (dated by TCRdb to the early 2020s). Background on the whole study: A total of about 240 trial participants underwent TCR sequencing, of whom 200 to 220 received two doses of AZD1222 and around 26 received two doses of the MenACWY control vaccine. Enrollment into the trials was organized by age into subgroups of 18-55, 56-69 and 70-plus years, and those subgroups contained about 150, 27 and 61 TCR-sequenced participants, respectively. Results the study describes overall, beyond this receptor: In the small 56-69-year group, the increase in depth fell short of significance, most likely because of low power. Participants were mostly white British, with more females than males. The authors suggested clonal diversity may have been underestimated. Epitopes outside the regions mutated in the B.1.351 and B.1.1.7 variants were reportedly recognized by nearly half of the unique spike-specific TCRs. CD4 TCRs associated with the vaccine covered the entire spike protein, and the dominant responses were in regions 160-218 and 743-854. Conclusions about previously exposed vaccinees were limited because only a handful of AZD1222 recipients were SARS-CoV-2 seropositive at baseline. Because no day 14 peak-response samples were available, repertoires were characterized only after the peak T cell response. A significant rise in spike-specific TCR breadth and depth was observed after two AZD1222 doses relative to day 0 and relative to MenACWY recipients.

V is reduced by 1 base and J by 0 bases, leaving a spacing of 10 bases between them. The germline V gene sets CDR1 to LGHNA and CDR2 to YNFKEQ. Counted from cysteine to phenylalanine, this CDR3 has 15 amino acids. The retained sequence is limited to the CDR3, 45 bases, with the frame set at the first base. The CDR3 regions of human TCRbeta chains were subjected to immunosequencing. In the original analysis: Repertoire TCRs were checked for matches against a reference library of SARS-CoV-2-specific TCRs that had been generated using the MIRA antigen-specificity platform. Breadth was defined as the fraction of unique TCRs that were SARS-CoV-2-associated. Depth was defined as the fraction of total T cells that were SARS-CoV-2-associated. Each spike-specific TCR was assigned to its reactive spike region and to a CD4 or CD8 class using the MIRA data. Log10-transformed breadth and depth values were compared by one-way ANOVA with Sidak's multiple comparisons tests. The source is immuneACCESS, and TCRdb retained only in-frame sequences with V and J called. Part of the clones is not carried over; for the studies checked, unresolved V genes explain less than half of this, and the remainder is unexplained. The V and J calls and clone size were taken over from that table, and D and trimming were inferred from the DNA. In this sample the table shows approximately 100,000 clones, roughly 88% of which occur a single time. The ten largest clones add up to 13% of the sample.

This specimen's time point label, per the study, means: baseline before first vaccination. The sample's treatment or condition label, decoded: meningococcal conjugate vaccine given as trial control. Vaccinee samples came from UK trials COV001 and COV002, including a single-blind randomized controlled phase 2/3 trial of AZD1222 (ChAdOx1 nCoV-19) in healthy adults. For TCRbeta chain sequencing, PBMC samples were collected from trial participants at day 0 and at day 28 after the second dose. As concerns this clone: Its cognate antigen has yet to be identified. No base quality values were provided; no much bigger clone lies one nucleotide off.

The material was peripheral blood, obtained on day 0 of MenACWY control vaccination. The receptor was isolated from an adult in good health. The V gene is TRBV4-2 and the J gene is TRBJ2-7; the best D guess is TRBD1, with 5 bases matching. CDR3 sequence: CASSQGVDTSYEQYF. The DNA sequence follows: TGTGCCAGCAGCCAAGGGGTGGACACCTCCTACGAGCAGTACTTC.